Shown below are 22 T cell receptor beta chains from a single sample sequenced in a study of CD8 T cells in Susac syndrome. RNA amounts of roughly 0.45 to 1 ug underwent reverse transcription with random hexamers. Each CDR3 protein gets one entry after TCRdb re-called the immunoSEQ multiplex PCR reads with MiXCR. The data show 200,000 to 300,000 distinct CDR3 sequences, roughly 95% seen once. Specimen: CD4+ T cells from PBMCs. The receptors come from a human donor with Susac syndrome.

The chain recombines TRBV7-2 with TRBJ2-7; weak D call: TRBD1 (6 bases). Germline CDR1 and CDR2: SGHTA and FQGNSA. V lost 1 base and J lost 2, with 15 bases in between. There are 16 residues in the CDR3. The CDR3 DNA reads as TGTGCCAGCAGCTTAGTTTATGACAGGACTGCCTACGAGCAGTACTTC. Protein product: CASSLVYDRTAYEQYF.

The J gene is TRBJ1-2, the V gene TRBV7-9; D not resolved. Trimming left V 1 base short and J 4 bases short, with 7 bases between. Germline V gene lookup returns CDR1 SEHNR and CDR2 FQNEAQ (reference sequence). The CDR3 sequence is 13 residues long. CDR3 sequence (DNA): TGTGCCAGCAGCTTAGACGACCTCTATGGCTACACCTTC. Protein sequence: CASSLDDLYGYTF.

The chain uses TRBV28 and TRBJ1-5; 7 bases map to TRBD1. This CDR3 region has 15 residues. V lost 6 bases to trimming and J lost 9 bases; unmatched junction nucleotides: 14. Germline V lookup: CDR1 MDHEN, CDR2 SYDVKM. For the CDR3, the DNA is TGTGCCAGCAGCCAGAAACCGGGACAGCTCTGGCCCCAGCATTTT. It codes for CASSQKPGQLWPQHF.

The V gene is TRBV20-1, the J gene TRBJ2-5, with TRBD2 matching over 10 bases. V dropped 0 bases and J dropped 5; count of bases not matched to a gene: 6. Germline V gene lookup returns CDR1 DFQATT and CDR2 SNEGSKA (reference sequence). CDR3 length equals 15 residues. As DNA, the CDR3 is TGCAGTGCTAGAGAGGCTAGCGGGAGTCGCGAGACCCAGTACTTC. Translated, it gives CSAREASGSRETQYF.

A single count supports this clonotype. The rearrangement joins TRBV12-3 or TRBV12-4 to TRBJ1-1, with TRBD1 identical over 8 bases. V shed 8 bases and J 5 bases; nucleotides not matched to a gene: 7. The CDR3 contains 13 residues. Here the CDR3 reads CASRTGRGTEAFF. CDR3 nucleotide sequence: TGTGCCAGCCGGACAGGGCGGGGGACTGAAGCTTTCTTT.

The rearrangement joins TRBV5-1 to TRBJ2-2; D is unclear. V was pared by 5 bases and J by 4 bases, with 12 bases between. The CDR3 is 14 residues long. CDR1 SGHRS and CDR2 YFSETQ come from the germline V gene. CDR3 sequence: CASSTYRATGELFF. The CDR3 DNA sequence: TGCGCCAGCAGTACCTACAGAGCCACCGGGGAGCTGTTTTTT.

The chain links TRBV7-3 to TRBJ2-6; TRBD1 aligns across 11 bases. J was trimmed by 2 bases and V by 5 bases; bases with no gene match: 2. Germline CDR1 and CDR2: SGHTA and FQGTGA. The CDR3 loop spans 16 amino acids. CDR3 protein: CASSPDRGPGANVLTF. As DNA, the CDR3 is TGTGCCAGCAGCCCGGACAGGGGGCCTGGGGCCAACGTCCTGACTTTC. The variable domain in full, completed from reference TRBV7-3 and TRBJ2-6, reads GAGVSQTPSNKVTEKGKYVELRCDPISGHTALYWYRQSLGQGPEFLIYFQGTGAADDSGLPNDRFFAVRPEGSVSTLKIQRTERGDSAVYLCASSPDRGPGANVLTFGAGSRLTVL.

This CDR3 is CASSPQLGGNGELFF. DNA of the CDR3: TGTGCCAGCAGCCCCCAACTAGGGGGCAACGGGGAGCTGTTTTTT. The gene calls are TRBV7-3 and TRBJ2-2, with 7 bases lining up with TRBD1. This CDR3 spans 15 amino acids. V dropped 5 bases and J dropped 7; count of bases not matched to a gene: 10. CDR1 is SGHTA and CDR2 is FQGTGA in the germline V gene.

The CDR3 nucleotides are TGTGCCAGCACCGCATTCCATGTCAATGAGCAGTTCTTC. Its protein is CASTAFHVNEQFF. V and J are TRBV28 and TRBJ2-1; no clear D gene. The CDR3 totals 13 residues. V was pared by 7 bases and J by 6 bases, with 13 bases between. In germline, CDR1 is MDHEN, CDR2 SYDVKM.

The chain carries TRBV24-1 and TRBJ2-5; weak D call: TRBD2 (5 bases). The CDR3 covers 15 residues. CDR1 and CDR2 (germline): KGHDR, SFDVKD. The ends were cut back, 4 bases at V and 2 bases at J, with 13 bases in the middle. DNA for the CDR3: TGTGCCACCAGTGACCGACAACGACTACAAGAGACCCAGTACTTC. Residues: CATSDRQRLQETQYF.

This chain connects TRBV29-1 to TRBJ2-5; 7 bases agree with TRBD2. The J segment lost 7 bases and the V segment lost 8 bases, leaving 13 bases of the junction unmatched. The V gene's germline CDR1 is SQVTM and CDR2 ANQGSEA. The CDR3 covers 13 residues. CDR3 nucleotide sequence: TGCAGCTTAACCGTAGGAGGGAGGGGGACCCAGTACTTC. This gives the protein CSLTVGGRGTQYF.

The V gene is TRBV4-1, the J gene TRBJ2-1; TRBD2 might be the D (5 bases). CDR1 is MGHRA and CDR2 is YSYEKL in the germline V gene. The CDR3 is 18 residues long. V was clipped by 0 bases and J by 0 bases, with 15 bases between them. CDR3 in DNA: TGCGCCAGCAGCCAAGAAGGATCCGGGATTGCCTCCTACAATGAGCAGTTCTTC. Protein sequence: CASSQEGSGIASYNEQFF.

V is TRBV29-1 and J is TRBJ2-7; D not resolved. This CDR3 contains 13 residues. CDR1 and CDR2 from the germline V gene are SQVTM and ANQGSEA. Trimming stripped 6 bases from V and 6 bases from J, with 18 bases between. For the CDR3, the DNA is TGCAGCGTGGGCGGTTTAGTTGGTTCCGAGCAGTACTTC. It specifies CSVGGLVGSEQYF.

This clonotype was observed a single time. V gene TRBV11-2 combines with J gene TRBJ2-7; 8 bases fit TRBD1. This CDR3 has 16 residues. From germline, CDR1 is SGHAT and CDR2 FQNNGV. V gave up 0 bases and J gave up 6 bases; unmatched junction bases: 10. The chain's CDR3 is CASSLERGQGASEQYF. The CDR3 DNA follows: TGTGCCAGCAGCTTAGAACGGGGGCAGGGGGCGAGCGAGCAGTACTTC.

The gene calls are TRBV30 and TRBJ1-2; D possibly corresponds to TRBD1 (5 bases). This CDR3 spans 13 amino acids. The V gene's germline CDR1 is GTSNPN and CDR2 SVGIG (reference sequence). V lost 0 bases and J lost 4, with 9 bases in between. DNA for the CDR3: TGTGCCTGGAGTGTACCGGGGGTCTATGGCTACACCTTC. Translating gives CAWSVPGVYGYTF.

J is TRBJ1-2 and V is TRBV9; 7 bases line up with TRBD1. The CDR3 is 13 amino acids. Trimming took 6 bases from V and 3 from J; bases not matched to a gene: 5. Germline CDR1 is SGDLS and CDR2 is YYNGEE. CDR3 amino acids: CASTKTGYYGYTF. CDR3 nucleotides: TGTGCCAGCACCAAGACAGGGTACTATGGCTACACCTTC.

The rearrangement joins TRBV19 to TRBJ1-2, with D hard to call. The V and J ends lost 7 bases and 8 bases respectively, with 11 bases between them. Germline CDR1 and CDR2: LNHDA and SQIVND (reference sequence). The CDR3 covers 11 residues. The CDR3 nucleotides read TGTGCCAGTACTATTACGAGGGGCTACACCTTC. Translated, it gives CASTITRGYTF.

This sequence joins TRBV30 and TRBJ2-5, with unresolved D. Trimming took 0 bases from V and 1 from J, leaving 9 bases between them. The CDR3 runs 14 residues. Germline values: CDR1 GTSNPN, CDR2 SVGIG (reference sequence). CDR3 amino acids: CAWSVVGLQETQYF. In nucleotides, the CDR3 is TGTGCCTGGAGTGTAGTTGGGCTCCAAGAGACCCAGTACTTC.

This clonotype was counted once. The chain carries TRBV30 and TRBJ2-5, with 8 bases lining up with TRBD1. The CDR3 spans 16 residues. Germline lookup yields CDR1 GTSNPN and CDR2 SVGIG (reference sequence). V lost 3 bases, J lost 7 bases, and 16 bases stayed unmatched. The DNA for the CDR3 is TGTGCCTGGAGGCGGGCCCAGACAGGGGACGGTAGGACCCAGTACTTC. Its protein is CAWRRAQTGDGRTQYF.

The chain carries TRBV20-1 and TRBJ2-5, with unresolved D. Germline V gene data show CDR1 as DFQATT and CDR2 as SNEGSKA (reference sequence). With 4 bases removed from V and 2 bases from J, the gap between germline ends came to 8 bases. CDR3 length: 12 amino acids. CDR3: CSATRSQETQYF. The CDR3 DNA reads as TGCAGTGCTACCCGGAGTCAAGAGACCCAGTACTTC.

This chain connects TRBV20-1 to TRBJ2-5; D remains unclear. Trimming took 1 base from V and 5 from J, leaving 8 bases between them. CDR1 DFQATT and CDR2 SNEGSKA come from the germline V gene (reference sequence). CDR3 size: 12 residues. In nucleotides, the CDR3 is TGCAGTGCTAGAGTTAGGGTGGAGACCCAGTACTTC. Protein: CSARVRVETQYF.

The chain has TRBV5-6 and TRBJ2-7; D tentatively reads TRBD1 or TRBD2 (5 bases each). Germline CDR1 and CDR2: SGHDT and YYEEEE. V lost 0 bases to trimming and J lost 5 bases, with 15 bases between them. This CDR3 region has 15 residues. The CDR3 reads CASSLVPVGADEQYF. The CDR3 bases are TGTGCCAGCAGCTTGGTCCCCGTCGGGGCGGACGAGCAGTACTTC.